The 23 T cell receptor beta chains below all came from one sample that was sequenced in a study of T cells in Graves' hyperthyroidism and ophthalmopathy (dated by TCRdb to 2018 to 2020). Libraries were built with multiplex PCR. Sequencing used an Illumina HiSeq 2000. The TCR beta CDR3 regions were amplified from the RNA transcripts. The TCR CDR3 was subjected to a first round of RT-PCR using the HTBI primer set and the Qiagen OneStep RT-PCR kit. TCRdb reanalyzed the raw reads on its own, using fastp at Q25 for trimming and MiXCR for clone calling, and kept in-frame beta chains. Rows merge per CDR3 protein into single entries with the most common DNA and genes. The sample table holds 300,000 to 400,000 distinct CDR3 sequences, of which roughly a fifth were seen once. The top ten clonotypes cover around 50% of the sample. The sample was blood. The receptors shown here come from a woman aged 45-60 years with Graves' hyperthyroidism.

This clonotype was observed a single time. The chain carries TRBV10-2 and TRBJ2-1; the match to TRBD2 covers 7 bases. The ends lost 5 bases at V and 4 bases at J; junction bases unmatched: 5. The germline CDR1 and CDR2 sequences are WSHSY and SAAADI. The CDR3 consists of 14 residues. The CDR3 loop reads CASSSTSRYNEQFF. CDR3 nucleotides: TGCGCCAGCAGTTCGACTAGCAGGTACAATGAGCAGTTCTTC.

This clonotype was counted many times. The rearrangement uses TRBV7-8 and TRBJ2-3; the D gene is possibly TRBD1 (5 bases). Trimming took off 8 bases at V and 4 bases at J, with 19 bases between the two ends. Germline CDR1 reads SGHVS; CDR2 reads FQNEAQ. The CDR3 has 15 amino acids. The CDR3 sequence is CASRQGEGISDTQYF. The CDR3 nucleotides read TGTGCCAGCCGACAAGGGGAAGGGATTTCAGATACGCAGTATTTT.

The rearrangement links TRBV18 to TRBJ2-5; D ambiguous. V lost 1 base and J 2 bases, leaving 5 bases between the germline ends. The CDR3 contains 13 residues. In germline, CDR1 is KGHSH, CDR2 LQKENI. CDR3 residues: CASSPRVQETQYF. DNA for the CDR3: TGTGCCAGCTCACCACGGGTGCAAGAGACCCAGTACTTC.

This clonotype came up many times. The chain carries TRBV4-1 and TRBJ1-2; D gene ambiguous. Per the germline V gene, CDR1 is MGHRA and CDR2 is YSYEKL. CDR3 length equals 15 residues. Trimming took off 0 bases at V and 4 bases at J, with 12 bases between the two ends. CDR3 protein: CASSQDQGRIYGYTF. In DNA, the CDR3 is TGCGCCAGCAGCCAAGATCAAGGCAGAATCTATGGCTACACCTTC.

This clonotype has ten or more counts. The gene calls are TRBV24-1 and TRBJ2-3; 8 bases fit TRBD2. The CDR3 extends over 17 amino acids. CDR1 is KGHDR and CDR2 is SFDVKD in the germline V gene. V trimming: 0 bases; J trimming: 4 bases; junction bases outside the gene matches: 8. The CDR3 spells CATSDLQVSGKADTQYF. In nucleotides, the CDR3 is TGTGCCACCAGTGATTTGCAGGTTAGCGGGAAGGCAGATACGCAGTATTTT.

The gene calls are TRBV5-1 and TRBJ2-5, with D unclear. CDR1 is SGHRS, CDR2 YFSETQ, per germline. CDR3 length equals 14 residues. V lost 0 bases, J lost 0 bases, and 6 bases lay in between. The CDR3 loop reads CASSLGPNQETQYF. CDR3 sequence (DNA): TGCGCCAGCAGCTTGGGCCCTAACCAAGAGACCCAGTACTTC. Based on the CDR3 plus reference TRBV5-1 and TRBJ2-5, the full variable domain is KAGVTQTPRYLIKTRGQQVTLSCSPISGHRSVSWYQQTPGQGLQFLFEYFSETQRNKGNFPGRFSGRQFSNSRSEMNVSTLELGDSALYLCASSLGPNQETQYFGPGTRLLVL.

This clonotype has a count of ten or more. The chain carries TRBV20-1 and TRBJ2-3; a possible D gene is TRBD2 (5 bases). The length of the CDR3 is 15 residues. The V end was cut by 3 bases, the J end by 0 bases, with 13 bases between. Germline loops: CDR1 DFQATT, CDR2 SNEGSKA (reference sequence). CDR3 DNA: TGCAGTGCTAGCAGTTCCCGGGAAAGCACAGATACGCAGTATTTT. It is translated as CSASSSRESTDTQYF.

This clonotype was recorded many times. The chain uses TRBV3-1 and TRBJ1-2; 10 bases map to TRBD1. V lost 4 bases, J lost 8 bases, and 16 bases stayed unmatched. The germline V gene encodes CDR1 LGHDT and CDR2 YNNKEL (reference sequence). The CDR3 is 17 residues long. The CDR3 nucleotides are TGTGCCAGCAGCCGAGGGCCCGGGACAGGGGTTCTTGGGGGCTACACCTTC. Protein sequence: CASSRGPGTGVLGGYTF.

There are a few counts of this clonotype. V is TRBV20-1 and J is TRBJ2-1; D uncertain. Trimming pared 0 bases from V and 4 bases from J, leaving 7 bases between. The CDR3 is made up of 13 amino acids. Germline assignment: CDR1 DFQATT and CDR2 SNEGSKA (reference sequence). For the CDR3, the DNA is TGCAGTGCTAGAGAAAATTTATACAATGAGCAGTTCTTC. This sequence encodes CSARENLYNEQFF.

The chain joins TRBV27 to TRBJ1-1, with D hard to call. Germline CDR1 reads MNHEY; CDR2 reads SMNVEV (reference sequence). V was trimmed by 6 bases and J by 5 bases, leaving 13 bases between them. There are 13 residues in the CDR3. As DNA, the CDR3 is TGTGCCAGCAGAATACTTACGGGAACTGAAGCTTTCTTT. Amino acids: CASRILTGTEAFF.

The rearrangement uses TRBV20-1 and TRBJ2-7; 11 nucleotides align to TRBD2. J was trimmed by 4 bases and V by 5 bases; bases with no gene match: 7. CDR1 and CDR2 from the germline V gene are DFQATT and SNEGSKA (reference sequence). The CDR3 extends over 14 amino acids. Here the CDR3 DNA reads TGCAGTGCTTCTCCGACTAGCGGGGTTTACGAGCAGTACTTC. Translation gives CSASPTSGVYEQYF.

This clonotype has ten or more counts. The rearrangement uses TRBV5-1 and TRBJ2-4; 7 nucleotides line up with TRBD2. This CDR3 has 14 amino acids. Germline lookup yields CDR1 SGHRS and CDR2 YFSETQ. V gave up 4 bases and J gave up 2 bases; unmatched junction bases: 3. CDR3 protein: CASSPGGTKNIQYF. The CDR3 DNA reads TGCGCCAGCAGCCCCGGGGGGACCAAAAACATTCAGTACTTC.

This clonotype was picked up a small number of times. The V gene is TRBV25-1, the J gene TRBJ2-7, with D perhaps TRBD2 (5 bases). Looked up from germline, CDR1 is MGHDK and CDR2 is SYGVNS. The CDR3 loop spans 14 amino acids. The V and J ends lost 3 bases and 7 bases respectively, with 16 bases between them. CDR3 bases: TGTGCCAGCAGTGAGTACACCGTCCCGGGGGAGCAGTACTTC. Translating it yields CASSEYTVPGEQYF.

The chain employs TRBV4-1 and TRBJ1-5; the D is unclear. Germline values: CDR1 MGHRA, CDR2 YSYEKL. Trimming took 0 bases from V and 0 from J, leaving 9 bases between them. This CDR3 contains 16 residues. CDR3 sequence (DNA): TGCGCCAGCAGCCAAGATAAAAGTTTTAGCAATCAGCCCCAGCATTTT. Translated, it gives CASSQDKSFSNQPQHF.

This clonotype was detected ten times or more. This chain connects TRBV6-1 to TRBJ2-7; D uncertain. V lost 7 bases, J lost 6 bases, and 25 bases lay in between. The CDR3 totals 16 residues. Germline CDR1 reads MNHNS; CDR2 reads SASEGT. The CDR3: CASNDQTGRGLGEQYF. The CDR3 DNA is TGTGCCAGCAACGATCAAACCGGGCGCGGCCTGGGCGAGCAGTACTTC.

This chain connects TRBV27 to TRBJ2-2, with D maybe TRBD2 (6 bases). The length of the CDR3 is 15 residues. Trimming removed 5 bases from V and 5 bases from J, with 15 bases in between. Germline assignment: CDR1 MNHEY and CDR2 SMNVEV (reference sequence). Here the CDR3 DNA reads TGTGCCAGCAGTCTCGGGAGCCTCGGTACCGGGGAGCTGTTTTTT. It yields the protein CASSLGSLGTGELFF.

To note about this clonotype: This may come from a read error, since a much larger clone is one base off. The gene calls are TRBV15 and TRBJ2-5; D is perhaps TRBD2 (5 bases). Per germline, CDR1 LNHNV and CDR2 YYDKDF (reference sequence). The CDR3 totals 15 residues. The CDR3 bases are TGTGGCACCAGCAGAGACGTGGGAGTTAGGGAGACCCAGTACTTC. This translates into CGTSRDVGVRETQYF. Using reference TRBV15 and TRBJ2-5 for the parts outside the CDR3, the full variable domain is DAMVIQNPRYQVTQFGKPVTLSCSQTLNHNVMYWYQQKSSQAPKLLFHYYDKDFNNEADTPDNFQSRRPNTSFCFLDIRSPGLGDTAMYLCGTSRDVGVRETQYFGPGTRLLVL.

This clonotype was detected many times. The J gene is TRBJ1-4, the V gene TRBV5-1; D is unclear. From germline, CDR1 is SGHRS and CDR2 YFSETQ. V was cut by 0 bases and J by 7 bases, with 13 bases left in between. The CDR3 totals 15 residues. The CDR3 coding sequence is TGCGCCAGCAGCTTGGCCCTAGGCGAGGGTGAAAAACTGTTTTTT. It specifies CASSLALGEGEKLFF. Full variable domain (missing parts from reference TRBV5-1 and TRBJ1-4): KAGVTQTPRYLIKTRGQQVTLSCSPISGHRSVSWYQQTPGQGLQFLFEYFSETQRNKGNFPGRFSGRQFSNSRSEMNVSTLELGDSALYLCASSLALGEGEKLFFGSGTQLSVL.

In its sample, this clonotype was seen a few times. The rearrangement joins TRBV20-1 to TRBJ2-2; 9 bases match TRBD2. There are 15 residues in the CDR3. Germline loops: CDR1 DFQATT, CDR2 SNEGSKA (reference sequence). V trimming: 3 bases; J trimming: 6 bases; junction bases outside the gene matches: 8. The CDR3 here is CSARAGSGRPGELFF. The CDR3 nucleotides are TGCAGTGCTAGGGCTGGGAGCGGGAGGCCCGGGGAGCTGTTTTTT.

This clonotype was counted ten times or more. The CDR3 loop reads CSARRMNTEAFF. CDR3 sequence (DNA): TGCAGTGCTAGGCGTATGAACACTGAAGCTTTCTTT. The rearrangement joins TRBV20-1 to TRBJ1-1; D not resolved. CDR1 is DFQATT and CDR2 is SNEGSKA in the germline V gene (reference sequence). The CDR3 has 12 amino acids. Trimming stripped 3 bases from V and 0 bases from J, with 5 bases between.

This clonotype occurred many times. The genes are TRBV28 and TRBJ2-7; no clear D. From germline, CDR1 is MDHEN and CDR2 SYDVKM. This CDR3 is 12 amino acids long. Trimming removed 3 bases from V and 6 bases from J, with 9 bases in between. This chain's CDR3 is CASSLIPFEQYF. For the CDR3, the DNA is TGTGCCAGCAGTTTGATCCCGTTCGAGCAGTACTTC.

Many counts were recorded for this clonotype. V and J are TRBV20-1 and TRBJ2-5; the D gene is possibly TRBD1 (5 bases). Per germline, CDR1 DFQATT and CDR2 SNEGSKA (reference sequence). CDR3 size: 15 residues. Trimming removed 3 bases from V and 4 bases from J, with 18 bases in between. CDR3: CSARGNRRPGETQYF. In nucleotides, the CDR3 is TGCAGTGCTAGGGGGAACAGGCGACCTGGAGAGACCCAGTACTTC.

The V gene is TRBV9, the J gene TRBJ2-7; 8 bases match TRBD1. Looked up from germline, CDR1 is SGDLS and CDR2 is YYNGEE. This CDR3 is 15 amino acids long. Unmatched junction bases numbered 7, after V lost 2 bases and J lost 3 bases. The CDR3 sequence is CASSVGQGGLYEQYF. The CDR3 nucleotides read TGTGCCAGCAGCGTCGGACAGGGAGGTCTCTACGAGCAGTACTTC.